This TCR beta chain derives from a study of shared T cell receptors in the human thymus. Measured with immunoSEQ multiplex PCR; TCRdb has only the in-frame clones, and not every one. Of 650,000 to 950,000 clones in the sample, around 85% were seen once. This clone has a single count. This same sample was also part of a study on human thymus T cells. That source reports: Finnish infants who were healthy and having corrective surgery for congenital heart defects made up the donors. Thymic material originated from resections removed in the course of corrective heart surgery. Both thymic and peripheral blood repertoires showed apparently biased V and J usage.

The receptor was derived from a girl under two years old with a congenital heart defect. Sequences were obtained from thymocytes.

The CDR3 nucleotides are TGTGCCAGCAAAGGAAGCTCGACAAGCACAGATACGCAGTATTTT. It specifies CASKGSSTSTDTQYF. The genes are TRBV2 and TRBJ2-3; D unclear. V gave up 7 bases and J gave up 0 bases, with 14 bases separating them. Per germline, CDR1 SNHLY and CDR2 FYNNEI. The CDR3 consists of 15 residues.